This TCR beta chain was identified during a study of T cell responses to AZD1222 COVID-19 vaccine. In the case of this clone: The antigen remains undetermined.

Study findings and constraints: Only a handful of people who got AZD1222 tested seropositive at baseline. Nearly half of unique spike-specific TCRs reportedly avoided B.1.351 and B.1.1.7 mutated regions.

Profiled with immunoSEQ multiplex PCR; TCRdb holds only in-frame clones, not every one. This table holds 210,000 or so clones, around 94% found once. The TCR was taken from an adult who received the MenACWY meningococcal vaccine as a control. The sequenced sample was peripheral blood, obtained 28 days after the second dose of the MenACWY control vaccine.

In DNA form, the CDR3 reads TGTGCCTGGAGTGTACGTCGGGGAAGTCAGCCCCAGCATTTT. Its translation: CAWSVRRGSQPQHF. This chain links TRBV30 with TRBJ1-5; no definite D call. Germline CDR1 GTSNPN, CDR2 SVGIG (reference sequence). CDR3 length: 14 residues. V lost 0 bases, J lost 6 bases, and 12 bases lay in between. Based on the CDR3 plus reference TRBV30 and TRBJ1-5, the full variable domain is SQTIHQWPATLVQPVGSPLSLECTVEGTSNPNLYWYRQAAGRGLQLLFYSVGIGQISSEVPQNLSASRPQDRQFILSSKKLLLSDSGFYLCAWSVRRGSQPQHFGDGTRLSIL.